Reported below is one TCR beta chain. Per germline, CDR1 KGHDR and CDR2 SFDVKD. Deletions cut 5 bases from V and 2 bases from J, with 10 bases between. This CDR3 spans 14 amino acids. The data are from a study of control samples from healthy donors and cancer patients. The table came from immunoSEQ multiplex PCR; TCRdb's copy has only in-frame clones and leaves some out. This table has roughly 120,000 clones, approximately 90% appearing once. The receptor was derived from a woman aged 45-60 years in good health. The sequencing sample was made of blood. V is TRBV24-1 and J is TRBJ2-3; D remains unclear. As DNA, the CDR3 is TGTGCCACCAGTGGGTTGGGGTCCACAGATACGCAGTATTTT. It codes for CATSGLGSTDTQYF.